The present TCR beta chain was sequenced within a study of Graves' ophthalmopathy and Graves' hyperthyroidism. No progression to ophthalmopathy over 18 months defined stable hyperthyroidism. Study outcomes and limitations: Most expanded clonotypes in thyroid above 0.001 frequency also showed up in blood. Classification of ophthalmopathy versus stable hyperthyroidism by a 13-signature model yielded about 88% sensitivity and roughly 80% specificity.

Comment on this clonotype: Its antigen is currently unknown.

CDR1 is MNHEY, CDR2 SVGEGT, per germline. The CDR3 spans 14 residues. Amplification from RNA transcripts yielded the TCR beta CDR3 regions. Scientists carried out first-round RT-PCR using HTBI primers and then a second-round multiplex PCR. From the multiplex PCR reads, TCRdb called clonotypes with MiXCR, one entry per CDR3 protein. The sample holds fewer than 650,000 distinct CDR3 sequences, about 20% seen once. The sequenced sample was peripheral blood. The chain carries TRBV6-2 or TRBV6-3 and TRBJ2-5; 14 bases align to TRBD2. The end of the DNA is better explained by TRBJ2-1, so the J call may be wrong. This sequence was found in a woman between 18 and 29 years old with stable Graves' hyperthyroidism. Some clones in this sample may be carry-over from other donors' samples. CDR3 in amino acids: CASSRLAGGNEQFF. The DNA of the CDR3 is TGTGCCAGCTCCCGACTAGCGGGGGGGAATGAGCAGTTCTTC.